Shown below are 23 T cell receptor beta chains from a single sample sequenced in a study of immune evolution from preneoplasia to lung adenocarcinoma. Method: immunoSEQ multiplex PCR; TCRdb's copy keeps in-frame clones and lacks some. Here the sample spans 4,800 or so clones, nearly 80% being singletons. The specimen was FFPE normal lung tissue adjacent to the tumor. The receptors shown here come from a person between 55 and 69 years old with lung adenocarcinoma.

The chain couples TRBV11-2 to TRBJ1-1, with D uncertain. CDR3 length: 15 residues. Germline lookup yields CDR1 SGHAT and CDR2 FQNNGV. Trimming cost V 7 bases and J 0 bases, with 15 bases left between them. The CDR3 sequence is CASTHGLGLNTEAFF. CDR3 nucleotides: TGTGCCAGCACCCACGGGCTAGGGTTGAACACTGAAGCTTTCTTT.

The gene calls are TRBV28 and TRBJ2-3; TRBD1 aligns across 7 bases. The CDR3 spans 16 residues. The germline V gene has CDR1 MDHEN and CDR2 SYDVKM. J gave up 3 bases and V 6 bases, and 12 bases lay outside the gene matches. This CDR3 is CASRAARGHRTDTQYF. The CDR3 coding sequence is TGTGCCAGCAGGGCGGCGAGGGGGCATAGAACAGATACGCAGTATTTT.

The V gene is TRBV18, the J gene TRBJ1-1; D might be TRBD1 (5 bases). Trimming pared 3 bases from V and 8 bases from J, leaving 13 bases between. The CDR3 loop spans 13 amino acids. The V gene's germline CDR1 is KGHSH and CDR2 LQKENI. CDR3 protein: CASSPTRGAEAFF. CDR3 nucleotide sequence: TGTGCCAGCTCACCGACGAGGGGAGCAGAAGCTTTCTTT.

CDR3 loop: CASSSPRGRSADTQYF. The CDR3 nucleotides are TGTGCCAGCAGTTCGCCAAGAGGGAGGAGCGCAGATACGCAGTATTTT. The chain joins TRBV6-5 to TRBJ2-3; TRBD2 is a possible D gene (6 bases). The CDR3 length is 16 residues. V was shortened by 4 bases and J by 4 bases, with 18 bases between the two germline ends. Germline V lookup: CDR1 MNHEY, CDR2 SVGAGI.

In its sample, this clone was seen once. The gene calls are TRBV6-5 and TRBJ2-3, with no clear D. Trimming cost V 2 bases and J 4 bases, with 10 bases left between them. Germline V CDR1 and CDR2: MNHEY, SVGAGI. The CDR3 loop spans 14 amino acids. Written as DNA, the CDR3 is TGTGCCAGCAGTTACCTCCGGGCGTCAGATACGCAGTATTTT. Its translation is CASSYLRASDTQYF.

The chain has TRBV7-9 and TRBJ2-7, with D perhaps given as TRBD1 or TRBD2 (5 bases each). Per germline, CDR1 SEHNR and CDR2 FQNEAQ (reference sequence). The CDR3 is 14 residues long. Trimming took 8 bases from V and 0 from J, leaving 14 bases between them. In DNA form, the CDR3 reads TGTGCCAGCGGTGGGGACCTTAGCTCCTACGAGCAGTACTTC. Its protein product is CASGGDLSSYEQYF.

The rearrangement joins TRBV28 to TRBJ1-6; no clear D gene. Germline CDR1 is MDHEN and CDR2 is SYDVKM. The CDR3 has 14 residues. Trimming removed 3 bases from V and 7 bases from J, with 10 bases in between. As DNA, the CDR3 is TGTGCCAGCAGTTTGGGGTTAGGGAATTCACCCCTCCACTTT. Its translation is CASSLGLGNSPLHF.

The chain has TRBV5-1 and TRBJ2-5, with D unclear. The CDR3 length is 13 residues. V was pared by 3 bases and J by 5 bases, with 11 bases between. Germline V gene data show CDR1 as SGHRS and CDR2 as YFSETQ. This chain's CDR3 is CASSWGSGETQYF. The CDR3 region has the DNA TGCGCCAGCAGCTGGGGTTCCGGCGAGACCCAGTACTTC.

CDR3 in amino acids: CASSLAGQGHQPQHF. CDR3 in DNA: TGCGCCAGCAGCTTGGCAGGACAGGGCCATCAGCCCCAGCATTTT. J is TRBJ1-5 and V is TRBV5-1, with 8 bases matching TRBD1. CDR3 size: 15 residues. Germline V lookup: CDR1 SGHRS, CDR2 YFSETQ. The junction had 4 bases not matched to a gene; V was cut back by 0 bases and J by 5 bases.

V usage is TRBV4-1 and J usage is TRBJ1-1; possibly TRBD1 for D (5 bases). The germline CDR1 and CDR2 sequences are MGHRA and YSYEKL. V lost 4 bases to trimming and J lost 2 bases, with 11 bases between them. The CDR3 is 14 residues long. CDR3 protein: CASSPDGANTEAFF. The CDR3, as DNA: TGCGCCAGCAGCCCGGACGGGGCCAACACTGAAGCTTTCTTT.

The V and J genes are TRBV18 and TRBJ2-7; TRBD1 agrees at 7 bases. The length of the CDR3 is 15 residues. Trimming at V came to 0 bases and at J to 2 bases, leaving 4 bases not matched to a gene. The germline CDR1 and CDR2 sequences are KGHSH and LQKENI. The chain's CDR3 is CASSPPDRVAYEQYF. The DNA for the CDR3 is TGTGCCAGCTCACCACCCGACAGGGTCGCCTACGAGCAGTACTTC.

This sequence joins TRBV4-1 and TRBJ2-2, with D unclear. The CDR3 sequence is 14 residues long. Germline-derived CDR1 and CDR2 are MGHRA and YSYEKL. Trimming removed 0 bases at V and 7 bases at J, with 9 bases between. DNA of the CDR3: TGCGCCAGCAGCCAAGAGGGGAAGGGCGGGGAGCTGTTTTTT. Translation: CASSQEGKGGELFF.

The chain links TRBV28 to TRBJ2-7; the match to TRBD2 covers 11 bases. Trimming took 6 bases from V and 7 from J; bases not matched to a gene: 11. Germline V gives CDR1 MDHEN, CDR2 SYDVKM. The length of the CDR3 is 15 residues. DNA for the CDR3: TGTGCCAGCAGCCCCGCCGGGACTAGCGGCTCGGAGCAGTACTTC. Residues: CASSPAGTSGSEQYF.

For the CDR3, the DNA is TGTGCCAGCAGTTTGGGAACAGCTCTCGAGCAGTACTTC. This sequence encodes CASSLGTALEQYF. This chain uses TRBV28 with TRBJ2-7; no clear D. Trimming shortened V by 3 bases and J by 6 bases, and 12 bases separated the two germline ends. Germline V gene lookup returns CDR1 MDHEN and CDR2 SYDVKM. The CDR3 has 13 residues.

The CDR3 region is CASSRIGQGAVANTGELFF. CDR3 DNA: TGCGCCAGCAGCCGGATCGGACAGGGGGCGGTCGCGAACACCGGGGAGCTGTTTTTT. The J gene is TRBJ2-2, the V gene TRBV4-1, with TRBD1 identical over 11 bases. V was clipped by 4 bases and J by 0 bases; unmatched bases: 10. This CDR3 has 19 residues. Germline assignment: CDR1 MGHRA and CDR2 YSYEKL.

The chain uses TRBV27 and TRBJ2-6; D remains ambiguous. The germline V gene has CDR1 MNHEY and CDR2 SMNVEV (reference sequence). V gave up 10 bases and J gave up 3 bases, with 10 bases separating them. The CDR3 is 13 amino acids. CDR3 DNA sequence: TGTGCCACCTCCGTGGGTGGGGCCAACGTCCTGACTTTC. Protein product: CATSVGGANVLTF.

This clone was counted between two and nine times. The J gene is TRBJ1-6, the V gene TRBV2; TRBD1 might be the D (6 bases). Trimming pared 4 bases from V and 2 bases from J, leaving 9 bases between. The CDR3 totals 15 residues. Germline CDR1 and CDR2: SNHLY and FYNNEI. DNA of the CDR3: TGTGCCAGCAGTGCTCGGACAGCCTATAATTCACCCCTCCACTTT. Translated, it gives CASSARTAYNSPLHF. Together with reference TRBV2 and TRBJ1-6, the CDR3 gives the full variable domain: EPEVTQTPSHQVTQMGQEVILRCVPISNHLYFYWYRQILGQKVEFLVSFYNNEISEKSEIFDDQFSVERPDGSNFTLKIRSTKLEDSAMYFCASSARTAYNSPLHFGNGTRLTVT.

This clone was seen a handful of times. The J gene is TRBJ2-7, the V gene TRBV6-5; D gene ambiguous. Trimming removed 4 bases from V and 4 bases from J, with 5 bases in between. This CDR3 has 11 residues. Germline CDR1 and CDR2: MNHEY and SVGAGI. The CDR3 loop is CASSSRYEQYF. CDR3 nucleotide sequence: TGTGCCAGCAGTTCCCGATACGAGCAGTACTTC.

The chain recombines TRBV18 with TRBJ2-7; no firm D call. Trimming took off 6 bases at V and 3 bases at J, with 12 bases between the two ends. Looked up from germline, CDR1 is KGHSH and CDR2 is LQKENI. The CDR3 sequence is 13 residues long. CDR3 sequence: CASSLPAYYEQYF. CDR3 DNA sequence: TGTGCCAGCTCGCTCCCGGCCTACTACGAGCAGTACTTC.

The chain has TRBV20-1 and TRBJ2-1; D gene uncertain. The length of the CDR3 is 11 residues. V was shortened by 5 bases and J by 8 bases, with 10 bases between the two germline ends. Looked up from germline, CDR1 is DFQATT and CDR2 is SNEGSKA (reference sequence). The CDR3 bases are TGCAGTGCTGAAAGCTGGCATGAGCAGTTCTTC. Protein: CSAESWHEQFF.

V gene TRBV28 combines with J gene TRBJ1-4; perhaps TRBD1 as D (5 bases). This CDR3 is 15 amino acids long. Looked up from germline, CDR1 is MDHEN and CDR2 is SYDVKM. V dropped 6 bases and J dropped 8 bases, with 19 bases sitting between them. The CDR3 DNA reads TGTGCCAGCAGCGGAATGGGGCAGTCATCCGAAAAACTGTTTTTT. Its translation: CASSGMGQSSEKLFF. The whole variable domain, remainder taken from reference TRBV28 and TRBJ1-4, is DVKVTQSSRYLVKRTGEKVFLECVQDMDHENMFWYRQDPGLGLRLIYFSYDVKMKEKGDIPEGYSVSREKKERFSLILESASTNQTSMYLCASSGMGQSSEKLFFGSGTQLSVL.

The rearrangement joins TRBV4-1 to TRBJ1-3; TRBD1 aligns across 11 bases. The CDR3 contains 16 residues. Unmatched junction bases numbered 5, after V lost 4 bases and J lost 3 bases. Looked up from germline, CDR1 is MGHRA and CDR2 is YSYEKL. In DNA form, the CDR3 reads TGCGCCAGCAGCCCCGGACAGGGGGCACATGGAAACACCATATATTTT. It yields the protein CASSPGQGAHGNTIYF.

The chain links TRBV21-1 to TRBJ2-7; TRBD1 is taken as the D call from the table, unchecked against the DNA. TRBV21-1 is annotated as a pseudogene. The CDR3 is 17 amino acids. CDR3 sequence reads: CASSKRDIGQVSHEQYF. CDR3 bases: TGTGCCAGCAGCAAAAGAGATATTGGACAGGTCTCCCACGAGCAGTACTTC.